This TCR beta chain was observed in a study of blood T cell repertoires in COVID-19. Under the authors' procedure: Reference gene primers were amplified, and this amplification served to estimate nucleated cell counts. Profiled with immunoSEQ multiplex PCR; TCRdb holds only in-frame clones, not every one. Clone size and V and J calls were adopted from that table, with D and trimming inferred from the DNA. Here the sample spans 250,000 to 350,000 clones, approximately 89% being singletons. The ends were cut back, 6 bases at V and 7 bases at J, with 18 bases in the middle. The germline CDR1 and CDR2 sequences are LNHDA and SQIVND (reference sequence). The CDR3 is 14 residues long.

V usage is TRBV19 and J usage is TRBJ1-2; maybe TRBD1 (6 bases). The source material was peripheral blood. This receptor was obtained from a woman between 55 and 75 years old with acute or convalescent COVID-19. As DNA, the CDR3 is TGTGCCAGTAGCGGCCAGGGGCCCAAAGGTGGCTACACCTTC. Its translation is CASSGQGPKGGYTF.